These 5 T cell receptor beta chains share one sample of origin, sequenced in a study of Ad26.COV2.S vaccination and SARS-CoV-2 variants. Produced via immunoSEQ multiplex PCR; TCRdb's table is partial and in-frame only. The table lists hundreds of thousands of clones, 89% of them singletons. Described treatment: approximately 18 received Ad26.COV2.S at low or high dose, single or two shots; 5 received placebo; per-sample allocation not given. Samples came from day 63 after the first vaccine or placebo injection. The sample was peripheral blood, taken in a trial of Ad26.COV2.S vaccine versus placebo. These receptors were obtained from a person between 18 and 65 years old who received the Ad26.COV2.S COVID-19 vaccine or a placebo.

The chain recombines TRBV11-2 with TRBJ2-3; D unresolved. V was clipped by 8 bases and J by 0 bases, with 15 bases between them. The CDR3 length is 15 residues. Germline values: CDR1 SGHAT, CDR2 FQNNGV. This CDR3 is CASSDPPSSTDTQYF. CDR3 nucleotide sequence: TGTGCCAGCTCGGACCCGCCTTCTAGCACAGATACGCAGTATTTT.

The chain recombines TRBV30 with TRBJ2-3; D might be TRBD1 or TRBD2, each matching 5 bases. Trimming removed 4 bases at V and 4 bases at J, with 12 bases between. Germline V lookup: CDR1 GTSNPN, CDR2 SVGIG (reference sequence). The CDR3 length is 13 residues. The CDR3 here is CAWTLRGADTQYF. The CDR3 region has the DNA TGTGCCTGGACCTTACGAGGGGCAGATACGCAGTATTTT.

Remarks on this clone: A far larger clone is off by one base, so a read error is likely. V usage is TRBV12-3 or TRBV12-4 and J usage is TRBJ2-7; D gene uncertain. The CDR3 is 11 amino acids. Trimming removed 3 bases at V and 4 bases at J, with 4 bases between. This CDR3 is CASSFLYEQYF. CDR3 sequence (DNA): TGTGCCAGCAGTTTCCTGTACGAGCAGTACTTC.

V gene TRBV7-2 combines with J gene TRBJ2-7; D is possibly TRBD1 (5 bases). CDR1 SGHTA and CDR2 FQGNSA come from the germline V gene. CDR3 size: 13 residues. V was cut by 4 bases and J by 2 bases, with 9 bases left in between. CDR3 DNA sequence: TGTGCCAGCAGCTCGGCAGGGCCCTACGAGCAGTACTTC. Amino acid sequence: CASSSAGPYEQYF.

This chain links TRBV29-1 with TRBJ2-5; maybe TRBD2 (5 bases). The CDR3 is made up of 12 amino acids. Per the germline V gene, CDR1 is SQVTM and CDR2 is ANQGSEA. V lost 6 bases to trimming and J lost 1 base, with 9 bases between them. CDR3 bases: TGCAGCGTCGCTGAGGGCCAAGAGACCCAGTACTTC. Protein sequence: CSVAEGQETQYF.